The 2 T cell receptor beta chains presented below share a single source sample, sequenced in a study of blood T cell repertoires in COVID-19. Here immunoSEQ multiplex PCR was the method, and the copy in TCRdb shows in-frame clones only, minus some. The sample has 100,000 to 150,000 clones, approximately 80% seen once. What was sequenced was peripheral blood. All receptors come from a woman aged 45-59 years with acute or convalescent COVID-19.

The rearrangement uses TRBV7-2 and TRBJ1-4; D is possibly TRBD1 (6 bases). Germline V lookup: CDR1 SGHTA, CDR2 FQGNSA. Trimming removed 5 bases at V and 8 bases at J, with 18 bases between. The CDR3 spans 15 residues. The CDR3 region has the DNA TGTGCCAGCAGCGAAAACGTGGGACACGGAGAAAAACTGTTTTTT. Encoded protein: CASSENVGHGEKLFF.

The rearrangement joins TRBV29-1 to TRBJ2-1, with TRBD2 matching over 8 bases. Germline CDR1 and CDR2: SQVTM and ANQGSEA. V was clipped by 4 bases and J by 7 bases; unmatched bases: 6. CDR3 length: 13 residues. CDR3 DNA sequence: TGCAGCGTTGGGGATAGCGGGAAAAATGAGCAGTTCTTC. Translated, it gives CSVGDSGKNEQFF.